The following is a TCR beta chain sequence with its context. The antigen is unknown. Primers included in the PCR were 60 Vbeta and 13 Jbeta primers. Methods used by the authors: As a later analysis found, there were 80 million or so unique TCR beta chains, of which around 10 million were shared. The method was immunoSEQ multiplex PCR; TCRdb's version includes in-frame clones alone and lacks a portion of them. That table gives V, J and clone size, and the DNA gave D and trimming. The sample carries approximately 98,000 clones, about 74% recorded once. Trimming cost V 4 bases and J 3 bases; bases outside gene matches: 17. Germline V gives CDR1 SGHNT, CDR2 YYREEE (reference sequence). The CDR3 sequence is 18 residues long. The data were obtained in a study of cytomegalovirus exposure and HLA in healthy donors. General study findings and limits: In vitro, three CMV-associated chains proved specific for CMV antigens. Cytomegalovirus association was listed for 164 TCR beta chains. Earlier findings revealed that most TCR beta V segments proved productive either about 87% or about 30% of the time.

This chain uses TRBV5-4 with TRBJ1-1; 8 nucleotides align to TRBD1. The TCR was taken from a male donor in good health and CMV-seronegative. Sequenced sample: PBMCs. This CDR3 is CASSRPKTGVVWDTEAFF. CDR3 coding DNA: TGTGCCAGCAGCCGACCGAAGACAGGGGTGGTTTGGGACACTGAAGCTTTCTTT.